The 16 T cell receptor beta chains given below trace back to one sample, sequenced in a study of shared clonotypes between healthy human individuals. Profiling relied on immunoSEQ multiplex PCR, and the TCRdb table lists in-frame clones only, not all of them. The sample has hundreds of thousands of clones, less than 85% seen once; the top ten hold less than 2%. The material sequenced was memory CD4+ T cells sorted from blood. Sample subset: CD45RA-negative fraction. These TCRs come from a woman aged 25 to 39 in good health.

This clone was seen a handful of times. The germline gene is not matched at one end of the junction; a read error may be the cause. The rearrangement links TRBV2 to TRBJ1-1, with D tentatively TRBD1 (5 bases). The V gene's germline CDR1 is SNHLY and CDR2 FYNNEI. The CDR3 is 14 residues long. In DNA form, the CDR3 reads TGTGCCAGCAGTGAATATGTAACAGGAAGTAATCCCTATTTC. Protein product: CASSEYVTGSNPYF.

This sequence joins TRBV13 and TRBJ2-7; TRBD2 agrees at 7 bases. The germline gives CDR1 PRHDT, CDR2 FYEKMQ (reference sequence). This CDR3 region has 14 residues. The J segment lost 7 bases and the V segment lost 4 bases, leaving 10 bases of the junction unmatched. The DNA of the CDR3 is TGTGCCAGCAGCTCCGGGCCCTCCGGGAGGGAGCAGTACTTC. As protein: CASSSGPSGREQYF.

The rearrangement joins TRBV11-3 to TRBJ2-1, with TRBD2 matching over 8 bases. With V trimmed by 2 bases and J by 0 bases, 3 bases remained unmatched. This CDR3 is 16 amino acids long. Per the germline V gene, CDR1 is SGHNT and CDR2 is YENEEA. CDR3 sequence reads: CASSLPSGSSYNEQFF. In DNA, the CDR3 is TGTGCCAGCAGCTTACCGAGCGGGAGCTCCTACAATGAGCAGTTCTTC.

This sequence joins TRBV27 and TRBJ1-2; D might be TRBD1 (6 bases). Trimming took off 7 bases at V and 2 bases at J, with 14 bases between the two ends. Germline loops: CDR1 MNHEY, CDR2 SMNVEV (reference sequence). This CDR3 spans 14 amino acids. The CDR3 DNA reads TGTGCCAGCACCGACGTACAGGGCAACTATGGCTACACCTTC. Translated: CASTDVQGNYGYTF.

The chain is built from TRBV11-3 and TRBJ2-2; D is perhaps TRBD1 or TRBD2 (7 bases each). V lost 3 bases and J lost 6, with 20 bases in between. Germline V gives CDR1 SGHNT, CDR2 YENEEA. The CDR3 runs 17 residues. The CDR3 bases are TGTGCCAGCAGCTTCAGGGGGGGGGCGCAGCACTCCGGGGAGCTGTTTTTT. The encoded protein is CASSFRGGAQHSGELFF. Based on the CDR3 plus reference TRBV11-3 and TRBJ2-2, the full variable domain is EAGVVQSPRYKIIEKKQPVAFWCNPISGHNTLYWYLQNLGQGPELLIRYENEEAVDDSQLPKDRFSAERLKGVDSTLKIQPAELGDSAVYLCASSFRGGAQHSGELFFGEGSRLTVL.

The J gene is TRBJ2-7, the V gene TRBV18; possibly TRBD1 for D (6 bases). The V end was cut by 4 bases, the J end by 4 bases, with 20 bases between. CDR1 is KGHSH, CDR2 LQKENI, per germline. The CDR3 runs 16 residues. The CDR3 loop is CASSRESPGVGYEQYF. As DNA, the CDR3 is TGTGCCAGCTCACGAGAGTCCCCAGGGGTGGGTTACGAGCAGTACTTC.

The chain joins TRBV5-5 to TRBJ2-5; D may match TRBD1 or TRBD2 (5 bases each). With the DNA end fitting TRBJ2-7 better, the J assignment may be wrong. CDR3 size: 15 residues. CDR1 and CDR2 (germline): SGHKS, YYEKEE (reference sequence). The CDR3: CASSLAGTPWDEQYF. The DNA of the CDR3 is TGTGCCAGCAGCCTTGCCGGGACCCCTTGGGACGAGCAGTACTTC.

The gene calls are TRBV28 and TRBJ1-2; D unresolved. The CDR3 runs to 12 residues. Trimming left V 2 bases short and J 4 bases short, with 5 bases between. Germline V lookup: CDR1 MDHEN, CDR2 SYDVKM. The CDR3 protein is CASSLQLYGYTF. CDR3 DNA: TGTGCCAGCAGTTTACAGCTCTATGGCTACACCTTC.

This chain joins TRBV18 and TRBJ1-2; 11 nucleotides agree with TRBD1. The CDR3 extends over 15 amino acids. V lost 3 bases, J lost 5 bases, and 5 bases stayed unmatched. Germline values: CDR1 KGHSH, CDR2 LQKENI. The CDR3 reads CASSPDRGREYGYTF. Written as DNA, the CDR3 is TGTGCCAGCTCACCGGACAGGGGGCGAGAATATGGCTACACCTTC.

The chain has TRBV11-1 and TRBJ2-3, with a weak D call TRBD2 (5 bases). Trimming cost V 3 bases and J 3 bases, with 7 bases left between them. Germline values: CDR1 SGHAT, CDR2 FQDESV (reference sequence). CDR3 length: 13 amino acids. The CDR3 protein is CASSFRGTDTQYF. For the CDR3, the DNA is TGTGCCAGCAGCTTCCGGGGTACAGATACGCAGTATTTT.

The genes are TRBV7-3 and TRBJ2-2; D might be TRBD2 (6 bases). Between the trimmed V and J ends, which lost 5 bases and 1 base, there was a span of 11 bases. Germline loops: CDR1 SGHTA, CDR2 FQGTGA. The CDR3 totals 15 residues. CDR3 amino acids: CASSGGTGNTGELFF. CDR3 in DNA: TGTGCCAGCAGCGGAGGGACGGGGAACACCGGGGAGCTGTTTTTT. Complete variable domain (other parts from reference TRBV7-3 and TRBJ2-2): GAGVSQTPSNKVTEKGKYVELRCDPISGHTALYWYRQSLGQGPEFLIYFQGTGAADDSGLPNDRFFAVRPEGSVSTLKIQRTERGDSAVYLCASSGGTGNTGELFFGEGSRLTVL.

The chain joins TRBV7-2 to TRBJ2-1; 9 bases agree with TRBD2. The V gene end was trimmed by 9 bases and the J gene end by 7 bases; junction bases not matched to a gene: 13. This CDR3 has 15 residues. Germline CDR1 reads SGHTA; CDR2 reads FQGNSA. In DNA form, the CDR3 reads TGTGCCAGTCAATTCGGAGCGGGAGGTTGGAATGAGCAGTTCTTC. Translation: CASQFGAGGWNEQFF.

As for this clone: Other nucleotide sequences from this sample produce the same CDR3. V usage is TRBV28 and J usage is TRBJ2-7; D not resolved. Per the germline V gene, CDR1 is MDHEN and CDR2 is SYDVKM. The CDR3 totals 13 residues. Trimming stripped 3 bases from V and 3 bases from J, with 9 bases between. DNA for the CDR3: TGTGCCAGCAGTTTGCCTGGAGTCTACGAGCAGTACTTC. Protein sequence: CASSLPGVYEQYF.

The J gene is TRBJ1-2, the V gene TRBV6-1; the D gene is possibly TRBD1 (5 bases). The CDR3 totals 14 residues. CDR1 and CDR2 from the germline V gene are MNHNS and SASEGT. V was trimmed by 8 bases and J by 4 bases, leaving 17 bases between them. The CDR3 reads CASARPGQIYGYTF. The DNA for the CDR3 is TGTGCCAGCGCCCGGCCCGGACAAATCTATGGCTACACCTTC.

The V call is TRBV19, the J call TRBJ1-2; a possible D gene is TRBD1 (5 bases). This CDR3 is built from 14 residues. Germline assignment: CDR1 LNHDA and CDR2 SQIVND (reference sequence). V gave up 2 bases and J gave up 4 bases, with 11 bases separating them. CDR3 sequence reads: CASSITQGVYGYTF. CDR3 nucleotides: TGTGCCAGTAGTATAACCCAGGGAGTCTATGGCTACACCTTC.

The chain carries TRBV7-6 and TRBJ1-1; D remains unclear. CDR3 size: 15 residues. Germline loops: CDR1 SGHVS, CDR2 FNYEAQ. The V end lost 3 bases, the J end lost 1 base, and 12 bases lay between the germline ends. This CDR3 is CASSFNQGSNTEAFF. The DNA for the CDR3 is TGTGCCAGCAGCTTCAATCAAGGTTCGAACACTGAAGCTTTCTTT.